Listed below are T cell receptor beta chains from one sample, sequenced in a study of neurological immune-mediated disorders. Each CDR3 protein is one row after TCRdb ran MiXCR on the 5' RACE reads. The sample has around 66,000 distinct CDR3 sequences; 5.2% are singletons. Sequences were obtained from PBMCs. The receptors were sampled from a woman aged 30 to 39 with multiple sclerosis. Both conserved end residues are part of each CDR3. A D gene is named only where the DNA matches it firmly. A row's size may be missing; if present it is once, few, many or a size class.

d_call,clone_size,j_call,v_call,cdr3_nt,cdr3_aa
.,many,TRBJ1-5,TRBV5-1,TGCGCCAGCAGCTTGGGGGACCGCAATCAGCCCCAGCATTTT,CASSLGDRNQPQHF
TRBD1,.,TRBJ2-7,TRBV27,TGTGCCAGCAGTTCAGCCCGGACAGGGGGCTCCTACGAGCAGTACTTC,CASSSARTGGSYEQYF
TRBD1,.,TRBJ1-6,TRBV12-3/TRBV12-4,TGTGCCAGCAGTTTAGCGGGCAGGGGGCGAGGGTCACCCCTCAACTTT,CASSLAGRGRGSPLNF
.,.,TRBJ1-1,TRBV7-9,TGTGCCAGCAGCCCGCGCCGCGGTAACACTGAAGCTTTCTTT,CASSPRRGNTEAFF
.,many,TRBJ2-5,TRBV20-1,TGCAGTGCTAGTGGGCTAGTGAGAGAGACCCAGTACTTC,CSASGLVRETQYF
TRBD1,many,TRBJ1-6,TRBV6-5,TGTGCCAGCAGACTACAGGGGGCACATTCACCCCTCCACTTT,CASRLQGAHSPLHF
.,.,TRBJ1-2,TRBV6-5,TGTGCCAGCAGTTACTCAGGGGGGATTCCTAACTATGGCTACACCTTC,CASSYSGGIPNYGYTF
.,many,TRBJ2-6,TRBV12-3/TRBV12-4,TGTGCCAGCAGTTCGGACAGATTAAGCTCTGGGGCCAACGTCCTGACTTTC,CASSSDRLSSGANVLTF
TRBD2,many,TRBJ2-2,TRBV5-1,TGCGCCAGCAGCTCTGCCCATAGCGGGGTCACCGGGGAGCTGTTTTTT,CASSSAHSGVTGELFF
TRBD1,.,TRBJ2-1,TRBV20-1,TGCAGTGCTAGAGGCACTAACAGGGGTGTCGATTTCGGTGAGCAGTTCTTC,CSARGTNRGVDFGEQFF
.,many,TRBJ1-2,TRBV7-2,TGTGCCAGCAGCCCCGGGCGACAGTCCTATGGCTACACCTTC,CASSPGRQSYGYTF
TRBD1,.,TRBJ1-3,TRBV28,TGTGCCAGCAGTTTAAGTTGGACAGGGACTGGAAAAACCATATATTTT,CASSLSWTGTGKTIYF
.,many,TRBJ2-2,TRBV5-1,TGCGCCAGCAGCTCGGAGGTGCGGGGTGGCACCGGGGAGCTGTTTTTT,CASSSEVRGGTGELFF
.,many,TRBJ1-1,TRBV20-1,TGCAGTGCTAGAGCTAGGAGGAGGGGTGACAGGAACACTGAAGCTTTCTTT,CSARARRRGDRNTEAFF
.,many,TRBJ1-4,TRBV5-1,TGCGCCAGCAGCCTCACCGACAGAGAAACTAATGAAAAACTGTTTTTT,CASSLTDRETNEKLFF
.,many,TRBJ2-7,TRBV20-1,TGCAGTGCTAACTCAGTGGGCTACGAGCAGTACTTC,CSANSVGYEQYF
.,many,TRBJ1-5,TRBV5-6,TGTGCCAGCAGCGCACTTAATCAGCCCCAGAATTTT,CASSALNQPQNF
.,many,TRBJ1-3,TRBV10-3,TGTGCCATCAGTGAGAGAAGGACACTTGAAGGAAACACCATATATTTT,CAISERRTLEGNTIYF
.,many,TRBJ2-7,TRBV5-1,TGCGCCAGCAGCTTCGACGGGACGAGCTCCTACGAGCAGTACTTC,CASSFDGTSSYEQYF
.,.,TRBJ2-3,TRBV7-2,TGTGCCAGCAGCCCCCAGGCGGGGATAACAGATACGCAGTATTTT,CASSPQAGITDTQYF
TRBD1,.,TRBJ2-5,TRBV5-8,TGTGCCAGCAGACGGACAGGAGAGACCCAGTACTTC,CASRRTGETQYF
.,many,TRBJ1-6,TRBV25-1,TGTGCCAGCAGTGTCCCGAATTCACCCCTCCACTTT,CASSVPNSPLHF
.,many,TRBJ1-1,TRBV12-3/TRBV12-4,TGTGCCAGCAGCCATGGGGCCGGGACTGAAGCTTTCTTT,CASSHGAGTEAFF
.,many,TRBJ2-1,TRBV29-1,TGCAGCGGACGGGGTCAGAGGAATGAGCAGTTCTTC,CSGRGQRNEQFF
.,many,TRBJ2-5,TRBV5-1,TGCGCCAGCAGCTTGGGACTACAGGGAAATCAAGAGACCCAGTACTTC,CASSLGLQGNQETQYF
.,many,TRBJ2-5,TRBV5-1,TGCGCCAGCAGCTTGGTGTCGGGGGCACAAGAGACCCAGTACTTC,CASSLVSGAQETQYF
.,many,TRBJ1-5,TRBV10-3,TGTGCCATCAGTGAGGGAGATAGCAATCAGCCCCAGCATTTT,CAISEGDSNQPQHF
TRBD1,many,TRBJ1-6,TRBV6-4,TGTGCCAGCAGTGACACAGGGGTTTCACCCCTCAACTTT,CASSDTGVSPLNF
.,.,TRBJ2-7,TRBV20-1,TGCAGTGCTAGAGATTACAGGGCGGGTTACGAGCAGTACTTC,CSARDYRAGYEQYF
TRBD2,.,TRBJ2-1,TRBV20-1,TGCAGTGCTAGATCCGATACTAGCGGGGGGATCAATGAGCAGTTCTTC,CSARSDTSGGINEQFF
TRBD1,many,TRBJ2-7,TRBV20-1,TGCAGTGCTAGAGAGGGACAGGGGAACGAGCAGTACTTC,CSAREGQGNEQYF
.,.,TRBJ2-5,TRBV5-5,TGTGCCAGCAGCTCCCCCTACCAGGGTCAAGAGACCCAGTACTTC,CASSSPYQGQETQYF
.,.,TRBJ1-5,TRBV5-5,TGTGCCAGCAGCGACGCCCCACGCCGAAATAGCAATCAGCCCCAGAATTTT,CASSDAPRRNSNQPQNF
.,many,TRBJ1-3,TRBV7-2,TGTGCCAGCAGCCGACCCCCAGCTGGAAACACCATATATTTT,CASSRPPAGNTIYF
.,many,TRBJ1-4,TRBV7-2,TGTGCCAGCAGCGAGGTCTTCGGGGATGAAAAACTGTTTTTT,CASSEVFGDEKLFF
.,many,TRBJ2-7,TRBV20-1,TGCAGTGCGTACCGGGACGGAAGCTCCTACGAGCAGTACTTC,CSAYRDGSSYEQYF
.,few,TRBJ1-6,TRBV20-1,TGCAGTGCTGAGACCTCCAATGTCCCCTATAATTCACCCCTCAACTTT,CSAETSNVPYNSPLNF
.,many,TRBJ2-1,TRBV29-1,TGCAGCGTTGAAGATCCGGCGGGGGCCGTCCAGGGGGGGCAGTTCTTC,CSVEDPAGAVQGGQFF
TRBD2,many,TRBJ2-1,TRBV20-1,TGCAGCGCCAGGACTGGGGGAGGGGCCAATGAGCAGTTCTTC,CSARTGGGANEQFF
.,many,TRBJ1-1,TRBV5-1,TGCGCCAGCAGCTTAGAAGGCACACCGAACACTGAAGCTTTCTTT,CASSLEGTPNTEAFF
TRBD1,.,TRBJ1-1,TRBV10-1,TGCGCCAGCAGCGAACAGGGGAATGGGGCTTTCTTT,CASSEQGNGAFF
.,.,TRBJ1-1,TRBV5-6,TGTGCCAGCAGCCCGCGGACGGGGGTGAGCGGCACTGAAGCTTTCTTT,CASSPRTGVSGTEAFF
TRBD2,many,TRBJ2-3,TRBV5-1,TGCGCCAGCAGCTTGACTAGCGGGGGGGCAGATACGCAGTATTTT,CASSLTSGGADTQYF
.,many,TRBJ1-6,TRBV6-5,TGTGCCAGCAGAATCAGCGGAAGCTCCTATAATTCACCCCTCCACTTT,CASRISGSSYNSPLHF
.,many,TRBJ2-1,TRBV5-1,TGCGCCAGCAGCTTGGACCGTGGGGATGAGCAGTTCTTC,CASSLDRGDEQFF
TRBD1,.,TRBJ1-4,TRBV7-9,TGTGCCAGCAGCTTGGGGGACAGGGGCACTAATGAAAAACTGTTTTTT,CASSLGDRGTNEKLFF
.,many,TRBJ2-3,TRBV20-1,TGCAGTGCTGAACTTGTACTGAGCACAGATACGCAGTATTTT,CSAELVLSTDTQYF
TRBD2,many,TRBJ2-5,TRBV20-1,TGCAGTGCTTCTGGAGCGGGGGGCGCCGAGGAGACCCAGTACTTC,CSASGAGGAEETQYF